Listed below are T cell receptor beta chains from one sample, sequenced in a study of T-cell reconstitution after alpha-beta-depleted transplantation in children. MiXCR, applied by TCRdb to the PCR reads, yields one record per CDR3 protein. Of hundreds of thousands of distinct CDR3 sequences in the sample, around a sixth were seen once. The source material was PBMCs from the stem cell graft donor, sampled from the stem cell graft. All receptors derive from a human donor who donated a stem cell graft to a child with acute myeloid leukemia. Each CDR3 is given with its conserved first and last residue. Each record gives: D gene, V gene, J gene, clone size, CDR3 protein, CDR3 DNA. D genes are given only for firm matches. Clone sizes are given selectively: once, few, many, or a class where the clone is expanded.

D: NA
V: TRBV12-3/TRBV12-4
J: TRBJ2-5
size: many
CDR3: CASSFQWDEETQYF
DNA: TGTGCCAGCAGTTTCCAGTGGGACGAAGAGACCCAGTACTTC

D: NA
V: TRBV5-1
J: TRBJ2-6
size: many
CDR3: CASSLGGAGANVLTF
DNA: TGTGCCAGCAGTTTAGGGGGAGCTGGGGCCAACGTCCTGACTTTC

D: NA
V: TRBV7-8
J: TRBJ1-2
size: NA
CDR3: CASSLERGGYGYTF
DNA: TGTGCCAGCAGCCTTGAGAGGGGGGGCTATGGCTACACCTTC

D: TRBD1
V: TRBV29-1
J: TRBJ1-4
size: many
CDR3: CSVRQGQGNEKLFF
DNA: TGCAGCGTACGTCAGGGACAGGGGAATGAAAAACTGTTTTTT

D: TRBD2
V: TRBV28
J: TRBJ2-5
size: few
CDR3: CASRARLAGPRETQYF
DNA: TGTGCCAGCAGGGCGAGACTAGCGGGTCCCCGAGAGACCCAGTACTTC

D: NA
V: TRBV12-3/TRBV12-4
J: TRBJ2-3
size: few
CDR3: CASRKTVLTDTQYF
DNA: TGTGCCAGCAGAAAGACAGTGCTGACAGATACGCAGTATTTT

D: NA
V: TRBV7-2
J: TRBJ1-2
size: few
CDR3: CASSPERGHYGYTF
DNA: TGTGCCAGCAGCCCAGAGCGGGGACACTATGGCTACACCTTC

D: NA
V: TRBV27
J: TRBJ1-1
size: few
CDR3: CASSTSGMNTEAFF
DNA: TGTGCCAGCAGTACCTCAGGGATGAACACTGAAGCTTTCTTT

D: NA
V: TRBV7-3
J: TRBJ1-6
size: few
CDR3: CASSRKGATWGSPLHF
DNA: TGTGCCAGCAGCCGAAAAGGGGCCACTTGGGGGTCACCCCTCCACTTT

D: NA
V: TRBV7-2
J: TRBJ2-1
size: few
CDR3: CASSLPSTDEQFF
DNA: TGTGCCAGCAGCCTACCTAGCACCGATGAGCAGTTCTTC

D: NA
V: TRBV20-1
J: TRBJ2-1
size: many
CDR3: CSADEAYNEQFF
DNA: TGCAGTGCCGACGAGGCGTACAATGAGCAGTTCTTC

D: NA
V: TRBV12-3/TRBV12-4
J: TRBJ2-1
size: many
CDR3: CASSPEGSSYNEQFF
DNA: TGTGCCAGCAGTCCGGAGGGGAGCTCCTACAATGAGCAGTTCTTC

D: NA
V: TRBV6-5
J: TRBJ1-2
size: many
CDR3: CASSYSRRLNYGYTF
DNA: TGTGCCAGCAGTTACTCGAGACGCCTTAACTATGGCTACACCTTC

D: NA
V: TRBV7-9
J: TRBJ1-2
size: many
CDR3: CASSLVGNYGYTF
DNA: TGTGCCAGCAGCTTAGTAGGCAACTATGGCTACACCTTC

D: TRBD1
V: TRBV12-3/TRBV12-4
J: TRBJ1-6
size: many
CDR3: CASSSTGANSPLHF
DNA: TGTGCCAGCAGTTCGACAGGGGCGAATTCACCCCTCCACTTT

D: TRBD2
V: TRBV12-3/TRBV12-4
J: TRBJ2-1
size: many
CDR3: CASSPQERENEQFF
DNA: TGTGCCAGCAGTCCCCAAGAGCGGGAGAATGAGCAGTTCTTC

D: TRBD2
V: TRBV7-2
J: TRBJ2-3
size: many
CDR3: CASSLVGGGAPDTQYF
DNA: TGTGCCAGCAGCTTAGTGGGCGGGGGGGCCCCCGATACGCAGTATTTT

D: NA
V: TRBV7-6
J: TRBJ2-7
size: NA
CDR3: CASSKSPYEQYF
DNA: TGTGCCAGCAGCAAGAGTCCCTACGAGCAGTACTTC

D: TRBD2
V: TRBV3-1
J: TRBJ2-5
size: many
CDR3: CASRSSGGGETQYF
DNA: TGTGCCAGCAGGTCTAGCGGGGGTGGAGAGACCCAGTACTTC

D: NA
V: TRBV30
J: TRBJ2-7
size: NA
CDR3: CAWSGGEQYF
DNA: TGTGCCTGGAGTGGTGGGGAGCAGTACTTC

D: NA
V: TRBV5-1
J: TRBJ1-2
size: few
CDR3: CASSFPGARGGYTF
DNA: TGCGCCAGCAGCTTCCCAGGGGCTCGCGGCGGCTACACCTTC

D: NA
V: TRBV6-2/TRBV6-3
J: TRBJ2-3
size: few
CDR3: CASSHRDFHLDTQYF
DNA: TGTGCCAGCAGCCACCGGGACTTCCACCTAGATACGCAGTATTTT

D: NA
V: TRBV5-5
J: TRBJ1-5
size: few
CDR3: CASSRDNPSNQPQHF
DNA: TGTGCCAGTTCTAGGGACAACCCAAGCAATCAGCCCCAGCATTTT